These 21 T cell receptor beta chains were sequenced from one sample in a study of tumor-infiltrating lymphocytes in primary liver carcinoma. Blood RNA originated from unsorted whole blood, with germline DNA additionally extracted. Using a constant-region primer together with ProtoScript II reverse transcriptase, TCR beta cDNA was made from about 500 ng of total RNA. Three rounds of nested multiplex PCR with slightly modified ARM-PCR produced TCR beta libraries. Rounds one and two of PCR, each of about 10 cycles, were primed with TRBV1-TRBV30 forward primers and a C-beta reverse primer. Using its own MiXCR run on the multiplex PCR reads, TCRdb lists one record per CDR3 protein. Here the sample spans about 320,000 distinct CDR3 sequences, approximately 60% being singletons. Input material: peripheral blood. All receptors come from a man aged 35 to 55 with primary liver carcinoma and hepatitis B virus infection.

Ten or more counts support this clonotype. The V gene is TRBV6-5, the J gene TRBJ2-1; D remains ambiguous. V was clipped by 0 bases and J by 6 bases, with 9 bases between them. The CDR3 runs to 14 residues. CDR1 MNHEY and CDR2 SVGAGI come from the germline V gene. CDR3 sequence (DNA): TGTGCCAGCAGTTACTCCCGATCAGGCAATGAGCAGTTCTTC. This sequence encodes CASSYSRSGNEQFF.

About this clonotype itself: Just one base apart from a much larger clone, this may be a read error. The chain links TRBV12-3 or TRBV12-4 to TRBJ1-1; 7 bases map to TRBD1. V was pared by 4 bases and J by 3 bases, with 11 bases of the junction left unmatched. The CDR3 covers 16 residues. The CDR3 nucleotides are TGTGCCAGCAGTTCCTCCATGAGGGGGCGGGACACTGAAGCTTTCTTT. It translates to CASSSSMRGRDTEAFF.

As regards this clonotype: One end of the junction is discordant with germline, which a read error may explain. The CDR3 sequence: CVTMSTFGIDEQYF. CDR3 nucleotide sequence: TGTGTCACCATGTCCACCTTTGGGATCGACGAGCAGTACTTC. V gene TRBV24-1 combines with J gene TRBJ2-7, with D hard to call. CDR1 KGHDR and CDR2 SFDVKD come from the germline V gene. The CDR3 length is 14 residues.

Many counts were recorded for this clonotype. The V call is TRBV6-1, the J call TRBJ1-5, with D perhaps matching TRBD1 (6 bases). This CDR3 comprises 13 residues. Germline lookup yields CDR1 MNHNS and CDR2 SASEGT. The V end was cut by 9 bases, the J end by 3 bases, with 12 bases between. The CDR3 sequence: CASDKGHNQPQHF. The CDR3 DNA reads as TGTGCCAGTGACAAGGGACACAATCAGCCCCAGCATTTT.

This clonotype was seen a single time. The final CDR3 position lacks the conserved phenylalanine or tryptophan, pointing to a likely read error. The chain carries TRBV11-2 and TRBJ1-6; D not resolved. The CDR3 has 15 residues. Germline V gene sequence: CDR1 SGHAT, CDR2 FQNNGV. In DNA, the CDR3 is TGTGCCAGCGGCTTAGAAACGTTTGGGAATTCACTCCTCCACTCT. Its protein is CASGLETFGNSLLHS.

This clonotype came up once. A much larger clone differs from this one at a single base, so this may be a read error. The V and J genes are TRBV12-3 or TRBV12-4 and TRBJ2-1, with D perhaps matching TRBD1 (5 bases). Trimming left V 3 bases short and J 6 bases short, with 12 bases between. The CDR3 consists of 14 residues. The CDR3 loop reads CASSFGAAGNEQFF. The CDR3 DNA sequence: TGTGCCAGCAGTTTTGGGGCGGCCGGCAATGAGCAGTTCTTC.

A note on this clonotype: A much larger clone differs from this one at a single base, so this may be a read error. CDR3 bases: TGTGCCGGTTCGCCATCGGGACAGGGTTTTTACGAGCAGTACTTC. Amino acids: CAGSPSGQGFYEQYF. The genes are TRBV6-5 and TRBJ2-7; 9 bases agree with TRBD1. This CDR3 region has 15 residues. The junction had 15 bases not matched to a gene; V was cut back by 11 bases and J by 4 bases. CDR1 is MNHEY, CDR2 SVGAGI, per germline.

In its sample, this clonotype was seen once. Mismatch with germline at one junction end may stem from a read error. The chain joins TRBV5-1 to TRBJ2-2; D possibly corresponds to TRBD2 (5 bases). CDR3 length: 11 amino acids. Germline-derived CDR1 and CDR2 are SGHRS and YFSETQ. The CDR3 DNA is TGCGCCAGCAGCTTCCCCGGGAAGCTGTTTTTT. Translating it yields CASSFPGKLFF.

This clonotype was seen more than once but under ten times. The genes are TRBV5-5 and TRBJ2-7; 9 bases align to TRBD1. The germline CDR1 and CDR2 sequences are SGHKS and YYEKEE (reference sequence). CDR3 size: 15 residues. Losses at the gene ends were 4 bases for V and 7 bases for J; bases not matched to a gene: 12. The CDR3 here is CASSPPGQGSREQYF. The CDR3 coding sequence is TGTGCCAGCAGCCCACCGGGACAGGGTAGTCGGGAGCAGTACTTC.

About this clonotype: It may be a read error: a sequence one base away is much more abundant. V and J are TRBV12-3 or TRBV12-4 and TRBJ2-3; TRBD2 aligns across 9 bases. After removal of 4 bases from V and 1 base from J, the junction contained 6 bases not matched to a gene. This CDR3 spans 16 amino acids. This chain's CDR3 is CASSSGTSRRTDTQYF. The CDR3 coding sequence is TGTGCCAGCAGTTCGGGGACTAGCAGGCGCACAGATACGCAGTATTTT.

The chain combines TRBV6-6 with TRBJ2-1; 10 bases align to TRBD1. This CDR3 is 15 amino acids long. The junction had 8 bases not matched to a gene; V was cut back by 10 bases and J by 2 bases. Germline V gene sequence: CDR1 MNHNY, CDR2 SVGAGI (reference sequence). The CDR3 here is CAIDEGQGTYNEQFF. The CDR3, as DNA: TGTGCCATCGATGAGGGACAGGGGACCTACAATGAGCAGTTCTTC.

Notes on this clonotype: An end of the junction differs from the germline gene, which may be a read error. V gene TRBV4-2 combines with J gene TRBJ2-6; a weak D match, TRBD1 (5 bases). Germline-derived CDR1 and CDR2 are LGHNA and YNFKEQ. This CDR3 has 16 residues. Here the CDR3 DNA reads TGTGCCAGCAGCCAACACCAAGGGGCTGGGGTCAACGTCCTGACTTTC. It is translated as CASSQHQGAGVNVLTF.

This clonotype was picked up many times. The V call is TRBV12-3 or TRBV12-4, the J call TRBJ2-2; 11 positions agree with TRBD2. This CDR3 spans 16 amino acids. Unmatched junction bases numbered 4, after V lost 5 bases and J lost 2 bases. The CDR3 protein is CASSKGLAVNTGELFF. DNA of the CDR3: TGTGCCAGCAGTAAGGGACTAGCGGTTAACACCGGGGAGCTGTTTTTT.

As concerns this clonotype: This could be a read error, since a much larger clone is one nucleotide away. The chain recombines TRBV11-2 with TRBJ1-1; D possibly corresponds to TRBD1 (5 bases). The germline V gene encodes CDR1 SGHAT and CDR2 FQNNGV. The CDR3 length is 16 residues. The CDR3 region has the DNA TGTGCCAGCAGCCACTTACCTCGGGGGATTAACACTGAAGCTCTCTTT. The encoded protein is CASSHLPRGINTEALF.

Comments on this clonotype: The junction differs from germline at one of its ends, possibly a read error. This chain connects TRBV29-1 to TRBJ2-7; TRBD2 matches at 8 bases. Germline CDR1 SQVTM, CDR2 ANQGSEA. This CDR3 spans 12 amino acids. CDR3 region: CIVVAGGKEQYF. CDR3 bases: TGCATCGTTGTTGCGGGGGGTAAAGAGCAGTACTTC.

In the case of this clonotype: One end of the junction fails to match germline, which may point to a read error. The chain recombines TRBV11-1 with TRBJ2-7, with 10 bases fitting TRBD2. This CDR3 region has 15 residues. In germline, CDR1 is SGHAT, CDR2 FQDESV (reference sequence). CDR3 residues: CTSSPAGGPHYEQYF. The CDR3 DNA is TGTACCAGCAGCCCAGCGGGGGGGCCTCACTACGAGCAGTACTTC.

On this clonotype: The junction and the germline gene differ at one end; a read error may be behind it. CDR3 sequence: CTSGKGSLNTEAFF. The DNA for the CDR3 is TGTACCAGCGGAAAGGGTAGTCTTAACACTGAAGCTTTCTTT. This sequence joins TRBV6-1 and TRBJ1-1; D is unresolved. The CDR3 loop spans 14 amino acids. In germline, CDR1 is MNHNS, CDR2 SASEGT.

There are many counts of this clonotype. At one boundary the junction diverges from the germline segment, which might be a read error. The rearrangement uses TRBV12-3 or TRBV12-4 and TRBJ2-7; 10 bases line up with TRBD1. The CDR3 runs 12 residues. The chain's CDR3 is CASSSDRGQPGF. CDR3 coding DNA: TGTGCCAGCAGTTCCGACAGGGGGCAACCGGGTTTC.

This clonotype has only one observation. One junction end disagrees with the germline gene, perhaps due to a read error. This rearrangement joins TRBV29-1 to TRBJ2-1; D may match TRBD1 or TRBD2 (5 bases each). CDR3 size: 13 residues. Germline V CDR1 and CDR2: SQVTM, ANQGSEA. The CDR3 DNA reads TGCAGTGTTGGGGGTATCTCCCACAATGAGCAGTTCTTC. Its translation: CSVGGISHNEQFF.

This clonotype came up a few times. The chain links TRBV6-5 to TRBJ2-5, with 7 bases fitting TRBD1. Per the germline V gene, CDR1 is MNHEY and CDR2 is SVGAGI. The CDR3 covers 14 residues. V shed 6 bases, J shed 5 bases, and the junction held 9 bases outside the gene matches. The CDR3 DNA reads as TGTGCCAGCAGCCAACAGGGGATCTCGGAGACCCAGTACTTC. Its translation is CASSQQGISETQYF.

The table lists this clonotype with a few counts. This sequence joins TRBV6-1 and TRBJ2-1; TRBD2 is a possible D gene (6 bases). Trimming took off 7 bases at V and 4 bases at J, with 14 bases between the two ends. Germline CDR1 MNHNS, CDR2 SASEGT. The CDR3 loop spans 14 amino acids. CDR3 coding DNA: TGTGCCAGCAAGGGACTTTTCCTATACAATGAGCAGTTCTTC. This codes for CASKGLFLYNEQFF.